A selection of T cell receptor beta chains follows, all from one sample in a study of blood T cells in healthy people across ages. From the 5' RACE reads, TCRdb called clonotypes with MiXCR, one entry per CDR3 protein. The sample lists about 780,000 distinct CDR3 sequences; less than 60% were seen once. The sample was blood. All receptors come from a man at least 80 years old in good health. Each CDR3 is given with its conserved first and last residue. A D gene is named only where the DNA matches it firmly. Clone size appears in some rows only: once, few, many, or a class for an expanded clone.

abundance	d_gene	v_gene	j_gene	CDR3nt	CDR3aa
many	.	TRBV2	TRBJ2-7	TGTGCCAGCAGTGACGAACTAGGAGCAATCTACGAGCAGTACTTC	CASSDELGAIYEQYF
.	.	TRBV7-9	TRBJ1-4	TGTGCCAGCAGTCCCCTGGGCAATGAAAAACTGTTTTTT	CASSPLGNEKLFF
few	.	TRBV28	TRBJ1-2	TGTGCCAGCACCGACATGGATGGCTACACCTTC	CASTDMDGYTF
few	.	TRBV20-1	TRBJ2-7	TGCAGTGCTAGCCCCCCCGTGGGTACCTACGTGCAGTACTTC	CSASPPVGTYVQYF
.	.	TRBV29-1	TRBJ2-1	TGCAGCTCAAAAGCAACTAGCTACAATGAGCAGTTCTTC	CSSKATSYNEQFF
few	.	TRBV6-6	TRBJ2-3	TGTGCCAGCACCCCGAGGGAAAGGCCAGATACGCAGTATTTT	CASTPRERPDTQYF
few	TRBD1	TRBV28	TRBJ2-7	TGTGCCAGCAGCTTCCCGGACAGGGGTGAATACGAGCAGTACTTC	CASSFPDRGEYEQYF
few	TRBD2	TRBV28	TRBJ2-7	TGTGCCAGCGGGAACGGGAGGGCCCCCCACGAGCAGTACTTC	CASGNGRAPHEQYF
.	.	TRBV4-1	TRBJ1-1	TGCGCCAGCAGCCACCTGGACAGAAGAGGTACTGAAGCTTTCTTT	CASSHLDRRGTEAFF
.	.	TRBV20-1	TRBJ1-2	TGCAGTGCTGACCCGCCCGGGACCGCCGCTAACTATGGCTACACCTTC	CSADPPGTAANYGYTF
.	TRBD1	TRBV6-6	TRBJ2-5	TGTGCCAGCAGTTACCCGGGACAGGGAATAGAGACCCAGTACTTC	CASSYPGQGIETQYF
many	.	TRBV29-1	TRBJ2-5	TGCAGCGTTACAGGGGGGGAAGAGACCCAGTACTTC	CSVTGGEETQYF
.	.	TRBV20-1	TRBJ2-1	TGCAGTGCTACGTACGGGGGAGGCAATGAGCAGTTCTTC	CSATYGGGNEQFF
.	TRBD2	TRBV20-1	TRBJ2-7	TGCAGTGCTAGATCGGGAGGAGTTACCTCCTACGAGCAGTACTTC	CSARSGGVTSYEQYF
few	TRBD2	TRBV20-1	TRBJ2-3	TGCAGTGCTAGAGATCGTTTGCGGGAGCCGGAAGATACGCAGTATTTT	CSARDRLREPEDTQYF
.	.	TRBV6-2/TRBV6-3	TRBJ1-1	TGTGCCAGCAGTGACATAAGCTTAAGGACTGAAGCTTTCTTT	CASSDISLRTEAFF
few	TRBD2	TRBV29-1	TRBJ2-3	TGCAGCGTGTCCGGACTAGCGGGATTCACAGATACGCAGTATTTT	CSVSGLAGFTDTQYF
many	TRBD2	TRBV20-1	TRBJ2-3	TGCAGTGCGCTGACTAGCGGGACCACAGATACGCAGTATTTT	CSALTSGTTDTQYF
.	.	TRBV4-1	TRBJ2-2	TGCGCCAGCAGCCAAGTCCCTAACAACGGGGAGCTGTTTTTT	CASSQVPNNGELFF
.	.	TRBV11-2	TRBJ2-4	TGTGCCAGCAGCCCAGGGAGAAGTAAGCTCTTAGCCAAAAACATTCAGTACTTC	CASSPGRSKLLAKNIQYF
few	TRBD1	TRBV29-1	TRBJ1-3	TGCAGCGTTGGGACAGGGGGCGGAAACACCATATATTTT	CSVGTGGGNTIYF
.	.	TRBV5-1	TRBJ2-2	TGCGCCAGCTCCGCCGGGACTCAGAACACCGGGGAGCTGTTTTTT	CASSAGTQNTGELFF
few	.	TRBV5-1	TRBJ2-1	TGCGCCAGCAGGGGGTCCAACCAGGACAATGAGCAGTTCTTC	CASRGSNQDNEQFF
few	TRBD2	TRBV11-2	TRBJ2-6	TGTGCCAGCAGCTTAGATCGATTTACTAGCGGGAGTTATTCTGGGGCCAACGTCCTGACTTTC	CASSLDRFTSGSYSGANVLTF
few	TRBD2	TRBV2	TRBJ2-5	TGTGCCAGCAGTTTGACTAGCGGGAGGAAGACCCAGTACTTC	CASSLTSGRKTQYF
.	.	TRBV6-5	TRBJ2-1	TGTGCCAGCAGTTATGGGCAGGGTGGCAATGAGCAGTTCTTC	CASSYGQGGNEQFF
.	TRBD1	TRBV7-2	TRBJ2-7	TGTGCCAGCAGCTTAGTTTGGGGACAGGCGGTCGAGCAGTACTTC	CASSLVWGQAVEQYF
.	.	TRBV20-1	TRBJ2-5	TGCAGTGCCAAAGACAGAGCCTGGGGGCAAGAGACCCAGTACTTC	CSAKDRAWGQETQYF
many	TRBD2	TRBV3-1	TRBJ2-3	TGTGCCAGCAGCCAAGAAGGTAGCGGGGTTAGCACAGATACGCAGTATTTT	CASSQEGSGVSTDTQYF